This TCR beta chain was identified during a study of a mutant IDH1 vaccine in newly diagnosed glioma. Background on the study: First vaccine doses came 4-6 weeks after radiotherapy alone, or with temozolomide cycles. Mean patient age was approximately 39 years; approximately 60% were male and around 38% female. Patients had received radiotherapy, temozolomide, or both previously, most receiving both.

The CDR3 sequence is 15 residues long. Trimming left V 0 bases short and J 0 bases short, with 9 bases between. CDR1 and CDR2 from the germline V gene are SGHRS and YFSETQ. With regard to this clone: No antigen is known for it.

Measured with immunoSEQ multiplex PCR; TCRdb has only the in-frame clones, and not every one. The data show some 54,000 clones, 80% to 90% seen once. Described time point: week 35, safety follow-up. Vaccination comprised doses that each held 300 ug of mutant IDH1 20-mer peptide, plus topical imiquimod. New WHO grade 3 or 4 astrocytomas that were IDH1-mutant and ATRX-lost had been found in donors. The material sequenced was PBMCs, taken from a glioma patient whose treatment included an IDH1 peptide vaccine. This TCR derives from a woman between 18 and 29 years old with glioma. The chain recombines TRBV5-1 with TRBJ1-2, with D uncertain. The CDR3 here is CASSLGPAPNYGYTF. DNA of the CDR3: TGCGCCAGCAGCTTGGGGCCAGCTCCTAACTATGGCTACACCTTC.